A single sample is the source of the 13 T cell receptor beta chains below, sequenced in a study of radiotherapy plus CTLA-4 blockade in lung cancer listed by TCRdb under 2018. Libraries came from the immunoSEQ multiplex PCR assay. TCRdb limited this immuneACCESS table to in-frame rearrangements with V and J called. A share of clones is missing; checked studies link under half to unresolved V genes, and the rest is unexplained. The sample yields approximately 110,000 clones; around 84% were counted once. The ten largest clones take up less than 4% of the sample. This sample comprised peripheral blood, obtained from a patient treated with radiotherapy plus ipilimumab. Every receptor here comes from a human donor with non-small cell lung cancer that progressed on radiotherapy plus ipilimumab. Some clones in this sample may be carry-over from other donors' samples.

The chain is built from TRBV9 and TRBJ2-3; no reliable D call. The germline V gene encodes CDR1 SGDLS and CDR2 YYNGEE. The CDR3 covers 14 residues. V shed 4 bases and J shed 3 bases, with 12 bases lying between them. This chain's CDR3 is CASSPQRITDTQYF. CDR3 DNA sequence: TGTGCCAGCAGCCCTCAACGGATAACAGATACGCAGTATTTT.

The chain uses TRBV5-4 and TRBJ2-3; 12 bases are a match to TRBD2. Trimming at V came to 7 bases and at J to 4 bases, leaving 4 bases not matched to a gene. Germline CDR1 SGHNT, CDR2 YYREEE (reference sequence). The CDR3 sequence is 14 residues long. CDR3 DNA: TGTGCCAGCCTAGCGGGGGGGCAGCCAGATACGCAGTATTTT. It translates to CASLAGGQPDTQYF.

This chain links TRBV5-5 with TRBJ1-2; 7 bases are shared with TRBD1. Germline CDR1 SGHKS, CDR2 YYEKEE (reference sequence). This CDR3 spans 12 amino acids. After removal of 4 bases from V and 8 bases from J, the junction contained 5 bases not matched to a gene. The CDR3 coding sequence is TGTGCCAGCAGCGACAGGGAAGAAGGCTACACCTTC. It specifies CASSDREEGYTF. Together with reference TRBV5-5 and TRBJ1-2, the CDR3 gives the full variable domain: DAGVTQSPTHLIKTRGQQVTLRCSPISGHKSVSWYQQVLGQGPQFIFQYYEKEERGRGNFPDRFSARQFPNYSSELNVNALLLGDSALYLCASSDREEGYTFGSGTRLTVV.

The chain recombines TRBV6-5 with TRBJ2-5; D possibly corresponds to TRBD2 (7 bases). CDR3 length: 14 residues. Germline CDR1 MNHEY, CDR2 SVGAGI. Deletions cut 8 bases from V and 5 bases from J, with 18 bases between. The CDR3 here is CASARGRFVETQYF. The CDR3 DNA reads TGTGCCAGCGCGCGGGGGCGATTCGTGGAGACCCAGTACTTC.

V and J are TRBV28 and TRBJ1-2; D remains ambiguous. CDR1 is MDHEN, CDR2 SYDVKM, per germline. This CDR3 is built from 13 residues. V gave up 7 bases and J gave up 5 bases, with 14 bases separating them. The CDR3 sequence is CASTILGEYGYTF. The CDR3 bases are TGTGCCAGCACCATTCTCGGGGAGTATGGCTACACCTTC.

This chain uses TRBV28 with TRBJ2-3; D ambiguous. V was clipped by 4 bases and J by 6 bases, with 14 bases between them. In germline, CDR1 is MDHEN, CDR2 SYDVKM. This CDR3 region has 14 residues. The CDR3 loop reads CASSSHFGGDTQYF. The CDR3 nucleotides are TGTGCCAGCAGTTCCCACTTCGGTGGGGATACGCAGTATTTT.

This chain links TRBV6-5 with TRBJ2-1, with 10 bases fitting TRBD2. V shed 6 bases, J shed 1 base, and the junction held 3 bases outside the gene matches. Germline assignment: CDR1 MNHEY and CDR2 SVGAGI. The CDR3 spans 15 residues. This chain's CDR3 is CASSSGLASYNEQFF. The CDR3 nucleotides read TGTGCCAGCAGCTCGGGACTAGCGTCCTACAATGAGCAGTTCTTC.

The V gene is TRBV28, the J gene TRBJ2-2; D ambiguous. V shed 6 bases and J shed 3 bases, with 5 bases lying between them. The CDR3 is made up of 12 amino acids. Germline loops: CDR1 MDHEN, CDR2 SYDVKM. The CDR3 is CASRAHTGELFF. In DNA form, the CDR3 reads TGTGCCAGCAGGGCCCACACCGGGGAGCTGTTTTTT.

The chain couples TRBV28 to TRBJ1-2, with TRBD1 as a possible D gene (5 bases). This CDR3 is built from 12 residues. Trimming cost V 0 bases and J 8 bases, with 7 bases left between them. Germline-derived CDR1 and CDR2 are MDHEN and SYDVKM. CDR3 nucleotides: TGTGCCAGCAGTTTATGGGGGGTGGGCTACACCTTC. As protein: CASSLWGVGYTF.

The chain couples TRBV19 to TRBJ2-7; D is tentatively TRBD1 or TRBD2 (6 bases each). The CDR3 has 15 amino acids. The ends were cut back, 6 bases at V and 0 bases at J, with 15 bases in the middle. The germline V gene encodes CDR1 LNHDA and CDR2 SQIVND (reference sequence). The CDR3 region is CASSWGAGSSYEQYF. CDR3 sequence (DNA): TGTGCCAGTAGCTGGGGGGCAGGGAGCTCCTACGAGCAGTACTTC.

This clone has only one observation. CDR3 protein: CASGGRTEAFF. Written as DNA, the CDR3 is TGTGCCAGCGGCGGGCGCACTGAAGCTTTCTTT. The V call is TRBV6-6, the J call TRBJ1-1; no definite D call. CDR1 and CDR2 (germline): MNHNY, SVGAGI (reference sequence). Trimming stripped 8 bases from V and 4 bases from J, with 8 bases between. This CDR3 has 11 residues.

CDR3 residues: CSVGTGKYGYTF. The CDR3 DNA follows: TGCAGCGTGGGGACAGGGAAATATGGCTACACCTTC. V is TRBV29-1 and J is TRBJ1-2; 9 bases map to TRBD1. This CDR3 spans 12 amino acids. V shed 6 bases, J shed 5 bases, and the junction held 4 bases outside the gene matches. CDR1 SQVTM and CDR2 ANQGSEA come from the germline V gene.

Concerning this clone: The same CDR3 is also encoded by other DNA sequences in this sample. The chain employs TRBV28 and TRBJ2-3, with 10 positions matching TRBD2. Germline assignment: CDR1 MDHEN and CDR2 SYDVKM. The CDR3 sequence is 15 residues long. J was trimmed by 1 base and V by 5 bases; bases with no gene match: 3. The CDR3, as DNA: TGTGCCAGCAGTCTTCTAGCGGGGGGCACAGATACGCAGTATTTT. Its protein product is CASSLLAGGTDTQYF.